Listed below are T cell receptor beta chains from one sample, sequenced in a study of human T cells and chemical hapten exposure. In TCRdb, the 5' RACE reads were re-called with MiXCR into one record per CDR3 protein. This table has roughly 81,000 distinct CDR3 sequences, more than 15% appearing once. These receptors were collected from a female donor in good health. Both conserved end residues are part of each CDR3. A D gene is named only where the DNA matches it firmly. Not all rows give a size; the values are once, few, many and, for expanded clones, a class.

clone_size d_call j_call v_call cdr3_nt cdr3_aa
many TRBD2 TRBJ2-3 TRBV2 TGTGCCAGCAGTAGCGGGAGGGCCACAGATACGCAGTATTTT CASSSGRATDTQYF
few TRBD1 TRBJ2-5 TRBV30 TGTGCCTGGGACAGGGGCGAACAAGAGACCCAGTACTTC CAWDRGEQETQYF
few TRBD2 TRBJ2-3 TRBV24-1 TGTGCCACCTCTCCCGGGACTAGCGGGGATGCAGGCACAGATACGCAGTATTTT CATSPGTSGDAGTDTQYF
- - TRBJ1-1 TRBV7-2 TGTGCCAGCAGCTTAATAGGGGTCGGGACTGAAGCTTTCTTT CASSLIGVGTEAFF
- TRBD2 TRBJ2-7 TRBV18 TGTGCCAGCTCACAGGGGCGGGAGTACTACGAGCAGTACTTC CASSQGREYYEQYF
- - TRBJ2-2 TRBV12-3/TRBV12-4 TGTGCCAGCAGCCGCAGCTCCACGAACACCGGGGAGCTGTTTTTT CASSRSSTNTGELFF
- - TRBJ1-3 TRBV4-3 TGCGCCAGCAGCCAAGGGACTTACAGATCCTCTGGAAACACCATATATTTT CASSQGTYRSSGNTIYF
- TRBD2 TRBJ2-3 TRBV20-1 TGCAGTGCTACCCACCCTAGCGGGGCCTCAGATACGCAGTATTTT CSATHPSGASDTQYF
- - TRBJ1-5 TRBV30 TGTGCCTGGAGTCTAACAGCGGACAATCAGCCCCAGCATTTT CAWSLTADNQPQHF
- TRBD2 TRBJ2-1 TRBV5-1 TGCGCCAGCAGCGAGGGGACTAGCGGGAATGATGAGCAGTTCTTC CASSEGTSGNDEQFF
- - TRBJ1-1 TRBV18 TGTGCCAGCTCACTCCAGGCGAACACTGAAGCTTTCTTT CASSLQANTEAFF
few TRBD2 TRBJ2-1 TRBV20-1 TGCAGTGCTAGAGTAGGTAGCGGGAGCAACAATGAGCAGTTCTTC CSARVGSGSNNEQFF
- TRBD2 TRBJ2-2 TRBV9 TGTGCCAGCAGCCCTACTACGGGACTATTATCCGGGGAGCTGTTTTTT CASSPTTGLLSGELFF
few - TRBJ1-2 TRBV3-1 TGTGCCAGCAGCCAAGTCAGGAATGGCTACACCTTC CASSQVRNGYTF
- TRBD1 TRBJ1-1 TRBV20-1 TGCAGTGCTAGAGATGCCGGCCGGCAGGGGGGTAATTCTGAAGCTTTCTTT CSARDAGRQGGNSEAFF
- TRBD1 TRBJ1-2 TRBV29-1 TGCAGTGCCGGGGACAGGGGGGACTATGGCTACACCTTC CSAGDRGDYGYTF
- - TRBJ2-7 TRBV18 TGTGCCAGCTCACCGGGGGTGAGGCCTTACGAGCAGTACTTC CASSPGVRPYEQYF